Listed below are T cell receptor beta chains from one sample, sequenced in a study of blood T cell repertoires in COVID-19. Generated by immunoSEQ multiplex PCR, the TCRdb table keeps only in-frame clones and is missing some. The table records 200,000 or so clones, around 81% of them present only once. The sequenced sample consisted of peripheral blood. Receptors originate from a woman between 70 and 85 years old with acute or convalescent COVID-19. The CDR3 runs from the conserved cysteine through the conserved F or W. The D gene is left open where the match is weak. Clone size is stated in some rows and not others, as once, few, many or a class when expanded.

J: TRBJ2-1; size: .; V: TRBV5-4; D: .; DNA: TGTGCCAGCAGCTTGGATCTAACGATCGAGTTCTTC; CDR3: CASSLDLTIEFF
J: TRBJ1-3; size: once; V: TRBV4-2; D: .; DNA: TGTGCCAGCAGCCAAACTAGCTCTGGAAACACCATATATTTT; CDR3: CASSQTSSGNTIYF
J: TRBJ2-1; size: few; V: TRBV10-3; D: TRBD2; DNA: TGTGCCATCAGGAGACTAGCGGGGGAGCAGTTCTTC; CDR3: CAIRRLAGEQFF
J: TRBJ2-1; size: few; V: TRBV19; D: .; DNA: TGTGCCAGTAGCCTACAGGGACTATCGAGCTCCTACAATGAGCAGTTCTTC; CDR3: CASSLQGLSSSYNEQFF
J: TRBJ2-7; size: .; V: TRBV11-2; D: TRBD1; DNA: TGTGCCAGCAGCTTAGTCCTTGGGACAGAAAATACCTACGAGCAGTACTTC; CDR3: CASSLVLGTENTYEQYF
J: TRBJ2-1; size: .; V: TRBV7-8; D: TRBD1; DNA: TGTGCCAGCAGCTTCGGGACAGACTACAATGAGCAGTTCTTC; CDR3: CASSFGTDYNEQFF
J: TRBJ2-3; size: .; V: TRBV24-1; D: TRBD2; DNA: TGTGCCACCAGTGATTTGGGACTAGACACAGATACGCAGTATTTT; CDR3: CATSDLGLDTDTQYF
J: TRBJ2-1; size: few; V: TRBV7-8; D: .; DNA: TGTGCCAGCAGCTTAGGTGGCCGTCGGGATGAGCAGTTCTTC; CDR3: CASSLGGRRDEQFF
J: TRBJ1-2; size: once; V: TRBV7-2; D: .; DNA: TGTGCCAGCAGCTCGACAGCTGACCGGGCCTACACCTTC; CDR3: CASSSTADRAYTF
J: TRBJ1-6; size: .; V: TRBV7-2; D: TRBD1; DNA: TGTGCCAGCAGCTTAGACAGGGGAGGCAATTCACCCCTCCACTTT; CDR3: CASSLDRGGNSPLHF
J: TRBJ2-7; size: .; V: TRBV5-1; D: TRBD1; DNA: TGCGCCAGCAGCACCTCGACAGGGGCCTACGAGCAGTACTTC; CDR3: CASSTSTGAYEQYF
J: TRBJ2-3; size: .; V: TRBV19; D: .; DNA: TGTGCCAGTAACGCAGGGGTTTTTGCAGATACGCAGTATTTT; CDR3: CASNAGVFADTQYF
J: TRBJ2-2; size: .; V: TRBV9; D: TRBD1; DNA: TGTGCCAGCAGCCACCCCAGGGGGCAGTCGAACACCGGGGAGCTGTTTTTT; CDR3: CASSHPRGQSNTGELFF
J: TRBJ2-1; size: .; V: TRBV18; D: TRBD2; DNA: TGTGCCAGCTCACCACGGGGAGGGGACAATGAGCAGTTCTTC; CDR3: CASSPRGGDNEQFF
J: TRBJ2-7; size: few; V: TRBV27; D: TRBD2; DNA: TGTGCCAGCAGTGGTACTAGCGGCTCCTACGAGCAGTACTTC; CDR3: CASSGTSGSYEQYF
J: TRBJ2-7; size: .; V: TRBV9; D: .; DNA: TGTGCCAGCAGCCCCGTGGGCAGCTCCTACGAGCAGTACTTC; CDR3: CASSPVGSSYEQYF
J: TRBJ2-5; size: .; V: TRBV19; D: .; DNA: TGTGCCAGTAGTCTCCTCCTAAAAGAGACCCAGTACTTC; CDR3: CASSLLLKETQYF
J: TRBJ2-3; size: .; V: TRBV5-1; D: .; DNA: TGCGCCAGCAGCTTGGAGCTTCAGGGTTCAGATACGCAGTATTTT; CDR3: CASSLELQGSDTQYF
J: TRBJ2-2; size: .; V: TRBV2; D: TRBD1; DNA: TGTGCCAGCAGTGAATTGAGGGGGCCGACCGGGGAGCTGTTTTTT; CDR3: CASSELRGPTGELFF
J: TRBJ2-1; size: .; V: TRBV2; D: .; DNA: TGTGCCAGCAGTCAGGGCTACAATGAGCAGTTCTTC; CDR3: CASSQGYNEQFF
J: TRBJ1-1; size: .; V: TRBV5-1; D: .; DNA: TGCGCCAGCAGCCGACGGGGGGAGGTAGACACTGAAGCTTTCTTT; CDR3: CASSRRGEVDTEAFF
J: TRBJ2-7; size: .; V: TRBV25-1; D: .; DNA: TGTGCCAGCAGTCGAGGGCAAGGTTCAGTTTACGAGCAGTACTTC; CDR3: CASSRGQGSVYEQYF
J: TRBJ1-2; size: .; V: TRBV7-8; D: TRBD1; DNA: TGTGCCAGCAGCCGAGTCCCAGGGGGATACTATGGCTACACCTTC; CDR3: CASSRVPGGYYGYTF
J: TRBJ1-2; size: .; V: TRBV2; D: TRBD1; DNA: TGTGCCAGCAGTGGACAGGGCGATGGCTACACCTTC; CDR3: CASSGQGDGYTF
J: TRBJ1-2; size: .; V: TRBV20-1; D: .; DNA: TGCAGTGCCCCCGAGGTCTATGGCTACACCTTC; CDR3: CSAPEVYGYTF
J: TRBJ2-7; size: .; V: TRBV19; D: TRBD1; DNA: TGTGCCAGTAGTGGGACTCGGACAGGGGACTACGAGCAGTACTTC; CDR3: CASSGTRTGDYEQYF
J: TRBJ2-5; size: .; V: TRBV2; D: .; DNA: TGTGCCAGCAGTGAAATCGGCGGCCAAGAGACCCAGTACTTC; CDR3: CASSEIGGQETQYF
J: TRBJ1-5; size: .; V: TRBV11-2; D: .; DNA: TGTGCCAGCAGCTTAGGCGGGGCAGCCGATCAGCCCCAGCATTTT; CDR3: CASSLGGAADQPQHF
J: TRBJ1-4; size: .; V: TRBV2; D: .; DNA: TGTGCCAGCAGCGCGCAGGTGGCAACTAATGAAAAACTGTTTTTT; CDR3: CASSAQVATNEKLFF
J: TRBJ1-4; size: .; V: TRBV30; D: .; DNA: TGTGCCTGGAGGGATAGGGGTATCGCTAATGAAAAACTGTTTTTT; CDR3: CAWRDRGIANEKLFF
J: TRBJ1-5; size: .; V: TRBV5-3; D: TRBD1; DNA: TGTGCCAGAAGCTCTGGGACAGGGGTCAATCAGCCCCAGCATTTT; CDR3: CARSSGTGVNQPQHF
J: TRBJ2-4; size: .; V: TRBV28; D: .; DNA: TGTGCCAGCAGCGCCTCAGGGGACATTCAGTACTTC; CDR3: CASSASGDIQYF
J: TRBJ2-7; size: .; V: TRBV9; D: .; DNA: TGTGCCAGCAGCGTAGGTGGCGGGACTCCTCCCTACGAGCAGTACTTC; CDR3: CASSVGGGTPPYEQYF
J: TRBJ2-5; size: .; V: TRBV27; D: TRBD1; DNA: TGTGCCAGCAGTTTGACCTGGGACAGTCAAGAGACCCAGTACTTC; CDR3: CASSLTWDSQETQYF
J: TRBJ1-2; size: .; V: TRBV5-4; D: .; DNA: TGTGCCAGCAGCTTGTTAGGGGTCGGAGGCTACACCTTC; CDR3: CASSLLGVGGYTF
J: TRBJ2-1; size: .; V: TRBV2; D: .; DNA: TGTGCCAGCAATACAGGGTTTGGCATAGAGCAGTTCTTC; CDR3: CASNTGFGIEQFF
J: TRBJ1-5; size: once; V: TRBV6-1; D: TRBD1; DNA: TGTGCCAGCAGTGCCACAGGGGCATATAGCAATCAGCCCCAGCATTTT; CDR3: CASSATGAYSNQPQHF
J: TRBJ1-5; size: .; V: TRBV6-5; D: TRBD1; DNA: TGTGCCAGCAGGGGACAGGTTAATCAGCCCCAGCATTTT; CDR3: CASRGQVNQPQHF
J: TRBJ1-4; size: few; V: TRBV29-1; D: .; DNA: TGCAGCGTTAAGTCAGGGGCAACTAATGAAAAACTGTTTTTT; CDR3: CSVKSGATNEKLFF
J: TRBJ2-1; size: few; V: TRBV5-1; D: .; DNA: TGCGCCAGCAGCTTGGCCGGGACTCCGTCATACAATGAGCAGTTCTTC; CDR3: CASSLAGTPSYNEQFF
J: TRBJ2-7; size: .; V: TRBV7-2; D: .; DNA: TGTGCCAGCAGCTTAGTGCCAGGCCCCTACGAGCAGTACTTC; CDR3: CASSLVPGPYEQYF
J: TRBJ2-5; size: .; V: TRBV3-1/TRBV3-2; D: .; DNA: TGTGCCAGCAGCCCTATTAGCGTTCAAGAGACCCAGTACTTC; CDR3: CASSPISVQETQYF
J: TRBJ2-7; size: .; V: TRBV3-1/TRBV3-2; D: TRBD2; DNA: TGTGCCAGCAGTTCTAGCGGGAGTAACGAGCAGTACTTC; CDR3: CASSSSGSNEQYF
J: TRBJ1-2; size: .; V: TRBV2; D: TRBD1; DNA: TGTGCCAGCAGTGAATCTGGGACAGGCACCTATGGCTACACCTTC; CDR3: CASSESGTGTYGYTF
J: TRBJ2-1; size: .; V: TRBV14; D: TRBD2; DNA: TGTGCCAGCAGCCAAGGGAAACTAGCGGGAGGGCCTGTGCAGTTCTTC; CDR3: CASSQGKLAGGPVQFF
J: TRBJ1-2; size: .; V: TRBV27; D: .; DNA: TGTGCCAGCAGAATGACATCAGCCTTGAGTTTGAATAACTATGGCTACACCTTC; CDR3: CASRMTSALSLNNYGYTF
J: TRBJ1-2; size: .; V: TRBV2; D: TRBD1; DNA: TGTGCCAGCGGACAGGGGGAAGGCTACACCTTC; CDR3: CASGQGEGYTF
J: TRBJ2-4; size: .; V: TRBV20-1; D: .; DNA: TGCAGTGCTAGTCCTCCCGGGTCCAAAAACATTCAGTACTTC; CDR3: CSASPPGSKNIQYF
J: TRBJ1-5; size: .; V: TRBV7-9; D: TRBD1; DNA: TGTGCCAGCAGCCTCGGGGACAGCAGAAATCAGCCCCAGCATTTT; CDR3: CASSLGDSRNQPQHF
J: TRBJ1-4; size: .; V: TRBV10-3; D: TRBD1; DNA: TGTGCCATCAGCCCTACAGGGGCTGAAAAACTGTTTTTT; CDR3: CAISPTGAEKLFF
J: TRBJ1-2; size: .; V: TRBV10-3; D: .; DNA: TGTGCCATCAGTGAGTCGAGAAGTGAGCTCTATGGCTACACCTTC; CDR3: CAISESRSELYGYTF
J: TRBJ2-7; size: few; V: TRBV28; D: TRBD2; DNA: TGTGCCAGCAGTCTACTAGCGGAGCAGTACTTC; CDR3: CASSLLAEQYF
J: TRBJ2-7; size: .; V: TRBV30; D: TRBD2; DNA: TGTGCCTGGAGTCTCCCAGCGGGGCGCGAGCAGTACTTC; CDR3: CAWSLPAGREQYF